The 13 T cell receptor beta chains below come from one sample, sequenced in a study of T cell changes during pregnancy in multiple sclerosis. Profiled with immunoSEQ multiplex PCR; TCRdb holds only in-frame clones, not every one. The sample consists of about 70,000 clones, more than 85% of them appearing once. The sample here was peripheral blood, taken in the first trimester of pregnancy. These receptors were collected from a female donor with multiple sclerosis, enrolled in a pregnancy study.

This sequence joins TRBV6-5 and TRBJ2-5, with 7 bases lining up with TRBD2. The CDR3 is 15 residues long. With V trimmed by 8 bases and J by 4 bases, 13 bases remained unmatched. The germline V gene has CDR1 MNHEY and CDR2 SVGAGI. The CDR3 is CASGQGGGLAETQYF. The CDR3 bases are TGTGCCAGCGGGCAGGGCGGGGGTTTGGCAGAGACCCAGTACTTC.

This clone was recorded only once. This sequence joins TRBV9 and TRBJ2-1; D gene uncertain. The CDR3 totals 16 residues. With 3 bases removed from V and 6 bases from J, the gap between germline ends came to 19 bases. The germline V gene has CDR1 SGDLS and CDR2 YYNGEE. In DNA form, the CDR3 reads TGTGCCAGCAGCGAAGGATCTTACAGCAACCGCAATGAGCAGTTCTTC. Translation: CASSEGSYSNRNEQFF.

The rearrangement uses TRBV12-2 and TRBJ1-2; TRBD1, the table's D call, lacks a check against the DNA. TRBV12-2 is a pseudogene locus. CDR3 length equals 15 residues. DNA of the CDR3: TGTGCAAGTCGCCTACAGGGGCGCGAGGACTATGGCTACACCTTC. This sequence encodes CASRLQGREDYGYTF.

J is TRBJ1-5 and V is TRBV28; possible D gene TRBD1, 6 bases. The V end lost 2 bases, the J end lost 3 bases, and 11 bases lay between the germline ends. Germline CDR1 is MDHEN and CDR2 is SYDVKM. CDR3 length: 15 amino acids. The CDR3 DNA is TGTGCCAGCAGTTTACCAGGGGCTCTCAATCAGCCCCAGCATTTT. It codes for CASSLPGALNQPQHF.

The genes are TRBV5-1 and TRBJ1-2; TRBD1 matches at 12 bases. V shed 3 bases, J shed 10 bases, and the junction held 4 bases outside the gene matches. The CDR3 contains 13 residues. CDR1 is SGHRS, CDR2 YFSETQ, per germline. This CDR3 reads CASSWGQGADYTF. The CDR3 region has the DNA TGCGCCAGCAGCTGGGGACAGGGGGCGGACTACACCTTC.

The V and J genes are TRBV5-6 and TRBJ1-2; 7 bases fit TRBD1. Germline CDR1 and CDR2: SGHDT and YYEEEE. This CDR3 is 14 amino acids long. Losses at the gene ends were 0 bases for V and 4 bases for J; bases not matched to a gene: 3. The CDR3, as DNA: TGTGCCAGCAGCTTGGCGGGACAGCCCTATGGCTACACCTTC. Residues: CASSLAGQPYGYTF.

This chain connects TRBV5-1 to TRBJ2-7; 7 nucleotides line up with TRBD2. The trim removed 0 bases at V and 7 bases at J, leaving 4 bases unmatched. Looked up from germline, CDR1 is SGHRS and CDR2 is YFSETQ. The CDR3 is made up of 13 amino acids. CDR3 in DNA: TGCGCCAGCAGCTTGGATTTGGGAGGGGAGCAGTACTTC. Encoded protein: CASSLDLGGEQYF.

The chain links TRBV5-6 to TRBJ1-4; no reliable D call. The CDR3 is made up of 14 amino acids. Germline CDR1 reads SGHDT; CDR2 reads YYEEEE. Trimming took off 2 bases at V and 6 bases at J, with 11 bases between the two ends. CDR3 residues: CASSFYSEDEKLFF. The CDR3 DNA reads TGTGCCAGCAGCTTTTATTCAGAGGATGAAAAACTGTTTTTT.

The V and J genes are TRBV5-4 and TRBJ1-2, with a tentative D call TRBD1 (6 bases). CDR1 SGHNT and CDR2 YYREEE come from the germline V gene (reference sequence). V dropped 7 bases and J dropped 5 bases, with 21 bases sitting between them. The CDR3 is made up of 15 amino acids. The CDR3: CASSPQGQGRYGYTF. Here the CDR3 DNA reads TGTGCCAGCTCTCCCCAGGGGCAGGGCCGTTATGGCTACACCTTC. The full variable domain, rest sourced from reference TRBV5-4 and TRBJ1-2, is ETGVTQSPTHLIKTRGQQVTLRCSSQSGHNTVSWYQQALGQGPQFIFQYYREEENGRGNFPPRFSGLQFPNYSSELNVNALELDDSALYLCASSPQGQGRYGYTFGSGTRLTVV.

This chain connects TRBV7-6 to TRBJ1-1; no reliable D call. CDR3 length: 14 residues. Germline V gives CDR1 SGHVS, CDR2 FNYEAQ. Trimming stripped 5 bases from V and 1 base from J, with 11 bases between. The CDR3 coding sequence is TGTGCCAGCAGCCATAACCGGGGGAACACTGAAGCTTTCTTT. Its translation is CASSHNRGNTEAFF.

This CDR3 is CASSPHSGRNNEQFF. Here the CDR3 DNA reads TGTGCCAGCAGCCCCCATTCTGGCAGAAACAATGAGCAGTTCTTC. V is TRBV9 and J is TRBJ2-1; no reliable D call. Trimming took off 4 bases at V and 5 bases at J, with 16 bases between the two ends. CDR1 is SGDLS and CDR2 is YYNGEE in the germline V gene. This CDR3 comprises 15 residues.

The chain is built from TRBV10-3 and TRBJ2-7; 8 nucleotides agree with TRBD2. This CDR3 has 14 residues. V dropped 3 bases and J dropped 3; count of bases not matched to a gene: 4. The V gene's germline CDR1 is ENHRY and CDR2 SYGVKD. The CDR3 nucleotides are TGTGCCATCAGTGATCTTACTAGCGGCTACGAGCAGTACTTC. The encoded protein is CAISDLTSGYEQYF.

This chain uses TRBV18 with TRBJ1-3; D not resolved. V was trimmed by 1 base and J by 0 bases, leaving 7 bases between them. The CDR3 totals 15 residues. CDR1 is KGHSH and CDR2 is LQKENI in the germline V gene. The CDR3 sequence is CASSPLGSSGNTIYF. The CDR3 DNA is TGTGCCAGCTCACCACTCGGGTCCTCTGGAAACACCATATATTTT.